This entry features one TCR beta chain sequence. The antigen is not known. This sample is part of a study of T-cell memory formation after mild COVID-19. Study summary: TCR clusters were largely donor specific.

Notes on the study in general: Of the contracting clones, CD4+ ones lay mainly in CM and EM, and CD8+ ones in EMRA.

Trimming pared 1 base from V and 3 bases from J, leaving 6 bases between. Germline V lookup: CDR1 MNHEY, CDR2 SVGAGI. This CDR3 comprises 14 residues. Constant-segment primers and 5'RACE yielded cDNA libraries for TCR alpha and TCR beta, each carrying sample barcodes and UMIs. TCRdb ran MiXCR on the 5' RACE reads and lists one entry per CDR3 protein. This sample carries some 250,000 distinct CDR3 sequences, approximately 10% of them seen once, and the ten largest clones take 22%. The source material was PBMCs or a T cell subset sorted from them (not recorded which). This receptor was taken from a man between 18 and 35 years old who had mild COVID-19 (a few samples of this study predate the infection). Cell type and time point are not known. The rearrangement uses TRBV6-5 and TRBJ2-2; D unclear. CDR3 protein: CASSYYSDTGELFF. The CDR3 nucleotides read TGTGCCAGCAGTTACTACTCGGACACCGGGGAGCTGTTTTTT.